These 27 T cell receptor beta chains were sequenced from one sample in a study of blood T cell repertoires in COVID-19. Some clones are missing from TCRdb's copy, which holds only in-frame ones; the method was immunoSEQ multiplex PCR. Found here are over 100,000 clones, about 79% of them singletons; the top ten hold roughly 4%. Source material: peripheral blood. The source of these receptors is an elderly woman with acute or convalescent COVID-19.

The chain carries TRBV19 and TRBJ1-3; 9 bases agree with TRBD1. The germline V gene encodes CDR1 LNHDA and CDR2 SQIVND (reference sequence). The CDR3 loop spans 14 amino acids. J was trimmed by 8 bases and V by 10 bases; bases with no gene match: 12. The CDR3 DNA sequence: TGTGCCACCCGCACCGGGACAGGGAGTCACACCATATATTTT. It is translated as CATRTGTGSHTIYF.

V gene TRBV18 combines with J gene TRBJ2-7; 11 nucleotides line up with TRBD1. The CDR3 is made up of 14 amino acids. In germline, CDR1 is KGHSH, CDR2 LQKENI. Trimming removed 5 bases from V and 4 bases from J; junction bases left unmatched: 4. The CDR3 region is CASSTGTGGYEQYF. The CDR3 DNA is TGTGCCAGCTCAACCGGGACAGGGGGATACGAGCAGTACTTC. Full variable domain (remainder filled in from reference TRBV18 and TRBJ2-7): NAGVMQNPRHLVRRRGQEARLRCSPMKGHSHVYWYRQLPEEGLKFMVYLQKENIIDESGMPKERFSAEFPKEGPSILRIQQVVRGDSAAYFCASSTGTGGYEQYFGPGTRLTVT.

The CDR3 DNA sequence: TGTGCCAGCAGTGAGAGGGGGCGAGCTAACTATGGCTACACCTTC. Translating it yields CASSERGRANYGYTF. The J gene is TRBJ1-2, the V gene TRBV2; the match to TRBD1 covers 7 bases. CDR1 and CDR2 from the germline V gene are SNHLY and FYNNEI. This CDR3 contains 15 residues. J was trimmed by 0 bases and V by 3 bases; bases with no gene match: 4.

This rearrangement joins TRBV14 to TRBJ2-7; D is ambiguous. CDR1 and CDR2 from the germline V gene are SGHDN and FVKESK. Deletions cut 1 base from V and 3 bases from J, with 4 bases between. There are 12 residues in the CDR3. CDR3 in DNA: TGTGCCAGCAGCCAAGCTCGCTACGAGCAGTACTTC. Its protein product is CASSQARYEQYF.

This clone is labeled as medium-sized. J is TRBJ1-3 and V is TRBV9; 7 bases line up with TRBD1. This CDR3 has 19 amino acids. Germline V lookup: CDR1 SGDLS, CDR2 YYNGEE. Trimming removed 0 bases from V and 0 bases from J; junction bases left unmatched: 12. As DNA, the CDR3 is TGTGCCAGCAGCGTAGAACAGGGGAGACAGTCGGGCTCTGGAAACACCATATATTTT. It codes for CASSVEQGRQSGSGNTIYF.

The chain combines TRBV6-5 with TRBJ1-2; 7 nucleotides agree with TRBD1. The CDR3 is made up of 14 amino acids. V dropped 5 bases and J dropped 8; count of bases not matched to a gene: 11. CDR1 MNHEY and CDR2 SVGAGI come from the germline V gene. The CDR3 here is CASSPSRDSGGYTF. CDR3 in DNA: TGTGCCAGCAGTCCAAGTAGGGACAGCGGAGGCTACACCTTC.

The sample holds a few counts of this clone. This chain uses TRBV11-3 with TRBJ1-1; D not resolved. The CDR3 covers 16 residues. CDR1 and CDR2 (germline): SGHNT, YENEEA. The V gene lost 5 bases and the J gene lost 1 base, with 17 bases spanning the gap. CDR3 amino acids: CASSARWEGSNTEAFF. CDR3 DNA sequence: TGTGCCAGCAGCGCTAGATGGGAGGGATCGAACACTGAAGCTTTCTTT. The full variable domain, rest sourced from reference TRBV11-3 and TRBJ1-1, is EAGVVQSPRYKIIEKKQPVAFWCNPISGHNTLYWYLQNLGQGPELLIRYENEEAVDDSQLPKDRFSAERLKGVDSTLKIQPAELGDSAVYLCASSARWEGSNTEAFFGQGTRLTVV.

A few counts support this clone. In nucleotides, the CDR3 is TGTGCCAGCAGTTTATGGGCTACTGAAGCTTTCTTT. Protein: CASSLWATEAFF. The chain couples TRBV5-6 to TRBJ1-1, with unresolved D. This CDR3 region has 12 residues. Germline V gene sequence: CDR1 SGHDT, CDR2 YYEEEE. Trimming removed 5 bases at V and 5 bases at J, with 10 bases between.

Concerning this clone: The same CDR3 is also encoded by other DNA sequences in this sample. The rearrangement uses TRBV6-2 or TRBV6-3 and TRBJ1-4, with TRBD1 matching 8 bases. Germline CDR1 MNHEY, CDR2 SVGEGT. Germline trimming cut 5 bases from V and 5 bases from J; bases unmatched to any gene: 7. There are 15 residues in the CDR3. The CDR3 DNA reads as TGTGCCAGCAGTCTCCAGACAGGGGAGAATGAAAAACTGTTTTTT. Translation: CASSLQTGENEKLFF.

This clone was seen more than once but under ten times. The chain recombines TRBV28 with TRBJ1-1, with TRBD1 as a possible D gene (6 bases). This CDR3 comprises 13 residues. Trimming took off 1 base at V and 4 bases at J, with 7 bases between the two ends. Per germline, CDR1 MDHEN and CDR2 SYDVKM. DNA of the CDR3: TGTGCCAGCAGTTTATACAGGGCCACTGAAGCTTTCTTT. Protein product: CASSLYRATEAFF. Complete variable domain (other parts from reference TRBV28 and TRBJ1-1): DVKVTQSSRYLVKRTGEKVFLECVQDMDHENMFWYRQDPGLGLRLIYFSYDVKMKEKGDIPEGYSVSREKKERFSLILESASTNQTSMYLCASSLYRATEAFFGQGTRLTVV.

This clone has only one observation. The CDR3 loop is CAISGHAGATYGYTF. The CDR3, as DNA: TGTGCCATCAGTGGCCACGCAGGGGCTACCTATGGCTACACCTTC. The V and J genes are TRBV10-3 and TRBJ1-2, with a tentative D call TRBD1 (6 bases). This CDR3 has 15 residues. Deletions cut 4 bases from V and 4 bases from J, with 16 bases between. CDR1 and CDR2 (germline): ENHRY, SYGVKD.

This chain links TRBV4-2 with TRBJ2-4; maybe TRBD2 (6 bases). The CDR3 totals 13 residues. Trimming cost V 1 base and J 5 bases, with 6 bases left between them. CDR1 LGHNA and CDR2 YNFKEQ come from the germline V gene. The CDR3 DNA reads TGTGCCAGCAGCCAAGCGGGAGAAAACATTCAGTACTTC. It yields the protein CASSQAGENIQYF.

The chain couples TRBV6-5 to TRBJ2-3; D gene unclear. V lost 6 bases and J lost 1, with 14 bases in between. CDR3 size: 15 residues. Germline lookup yields CDR1 MNHEY and CDR2 SVGAGI. The CDR3 region is CASSRPGPRTDTQYF. For the CDR3, the DNA is TGTGCCAGCAGCCGTCCCGGTCCTCGCACAGATACGCAGTATTTT.

The genes are TRBV6-5 and TRBJ1-1; 7 nucleotides agree with TRBD1. CDR1 is MNHEY, CDR2 SVGAGI, per germline. CDR3 length: 14 amino acids. V was clipped by 6 bases and J by 9 bases; unmatched bases: 13. The chain's CDR3 is CASRLEGQASQAFF. For the CDR3, the DNA is TGTGCCAGCAGACTTGAAGGACAGGCCTCTCAAGCTTTCTTT.

This chain links TRBV5-1 with TRBJ1-2; TRBD1 is a possible D gene (5 bases). V lost 0 bases to trimming and J lost 3 bases, with 9 bases between them. The CDR3 runs 14 residues. Germline V lookup: CDR1 SGHRS, CDR2 YFSETQ. This chain's CDR3 is CASSLGGGDYGYTF. DNA of the CDR3: TGCGCCAGCAGCTTGGGGGGCGGCGACTATGGCTACACCTTC.

This clone was observed once. As DNA, the CDR3 is TGTGCCAGCAGCTTATTCCGGGAAAACATTCAGTACTTC. Amino acid sequence: CASSLFRENIQYF. This chain connects TRBV7-2 to TRBJ2-4; no clear D. This CDR3 spans 13 amino acids. Germline loops: CDR1 SGHTA, CDR2 FQGNSA. V was shortened by 2 bases and J by 5 bases, with 7 bases between the two germline ends.

This clone was seen only once. The CDR3 spells CASSVTGGNTEAFF. The CDR3 DNA reads TGTGCCAGCAGCGTGACAGGGGGGAACACTGAAGCTTTCTTT. The chain recombines TRBV9 with TRBJ1-1, with 9 positions matching TRBD1. Germline trimming cut 2 bases from V and 1 base from J; bases unmatched to any gene: 0. Germline CDR1 reads SGDLS; CDR2 reads YYNGEE. The CDR3 extends over 14 amino acids.

In the case of this clone: Other DNA sequences in this sample translate to the same CDR3. This sequence joins TRBV5-4 and TRBJ2-3, with a weak D call TRBD2 (5 bases). Trimming stripped 0 bases from V and 4 bases from J, with 6 bases between. Germline lookup yields CDR1 SGHNT and CDR2 YYREEE (reference sequence). The CDR3 has 13 amino acids. CDR3 protein: CASSLAGSDTQYF. The CDR3 DNA follows: TGTGCCAGCAGCTTGGCGGGGTCAGATACGCAGTATTTT.

The V and J genes are TRBV5-4 and TRBJ1-2; D ambiguous. Per the germline V gene, CDR1 is SGHNT and CDR2 is YYREEE (reference sequence). This CDR3 region has 14 residues. V shed 1 base and J shed 3 bases, with 10 bases lying between them. CDR3 sequence (DNA): TGTGCCAGCAGCTTGTCCGTCAGTTACTATGGCTACACCTTC. Translated: CASSLSVSYYGYTF. The complete variable domain, with remaining parts taken from reference TRBV5-4 and TRBJ1-2, reads ETGVTQSPTHLIKTRGQQVTLRCSSQSGHNTVSWYQQALGQGPQFIFQYYREEENGRGNFPPRFSGLQFPNYSSELNVNALELDDSALYLCASSLSVSYYGYTFGSGTRLTVV.

The genes are TRBV6-5 and TRBJ2-7, with 9 bases aligning to TRBD2. With V trimmed by 6 bases and J by 2 bases, 2 bases remained unmatched. The germline CDR1 and CDR2 sequences are MNHEY and SVGAGI. The CDR3 extends over 13 amino acids. The CDR3 spells CASRLAGTYEQYF. In DNA, the CDR3 is TGTGCCAGCAGGCTAGCGGGAACCTACGAGCAGTACTTC.

The chain carries TRBV19 and TRBJ1-1; D is unclear. There are 13 residues in the CDR3. With 4 bases removed from V and 5 bases from J, the gap between germline ends came to 11 bases. The V gene's germline CDR1 is LNHDA and CDR2 SQIVND (reference sequence). CDR3 amino acids: CASSNTRETEAFF. The CDR3 coding sequence is TGTGCCAGTAGTAACACCCGGGAGACTGAAGCTTTCTTT. The entire variable domain, with the rest obtained from reference TRBV19 and TRBJ1-1, is as follows: DGGITQSPKYLFRKEGQNVTLSCEQNLNHDAMYWYRQDPGQGLRLIYYSQIVNDFQKGDIAEGYSVSREKKESFPLTVTSAQKNPTAFYLCASSNTRETEAFFGQGTRLTVV.

This chain joins TRBV18 and TRBJ2-1; the match to TRBD2 covers 13 bases. The CDR3 length is 17 residues. Germline CDR1 and CDR2: KGHSH and LQKENI. Unmatched junction bases numbered 8, after V lost 3 bases and J lost 6 bases. DNA of the CDR3: TGTGCCAGCTCACCGTCCGGACTAGCGGGAGCCCCCAATGAGCAGTTCTTC. This sequence encodes CASSPSGLAGAPNEQFF.

The genes are TRBV6-2 or TRBV6-3 and TRBJ2-5; TRBD2 matches 13 bases. The CDR3 is 15 residues long. CDR1 and CDR2 from the germline V gene are MNHEY and SVGEGT. The V segment lost 5 bases and the J segment 4 bases; nucleotides outside the gene matches: 4. CDR3: CASSPLAGGAETQYF. The DNA of the CDR3 is TGTGCCAGCAGTCCACTAGCGGGAGGGGCAGAGACCCAGTACTTC.

This clone occurred once. The chain combines TRBV29-1 with TRBJ2-3; 10 nucleotides agree with TRBD1. Unmatched junction bases numbered 4, after V lost 7 bases and J lost 0 bases. Germline V CDR1 and CDR2: SQVTM, ANQGSEA. The CDR3 runs 14 residues. The CDR3 DNA is TGCAGCGCACGGACAGGGGGTAGCACAGATACGCAGTATTTT. Its translation: CSARTGGSTDTQYF.

The chain uses TRBV30 and TRBJ1-1; possibly TRBD1 for D (5 bases). The CDR3 runs 16 residues. Germline V gene sequence: CDR1 GTSNPN, CDR2 SVGIG (reference sequence). V was trimmed by 0 bases and J by 1 base, leaving 15 bases between them. Here the CDR3 reads CAWSVTKGRPNTEAFF. Here the CDR3 DNA reads TGTGCCTGGAGTGTAACTAAGGGGCGCCCGAACACTGAAGCTTTCTTT.

The rearrangement joins TRBV27 to TRBJ1-5; weak D call: TRBD1 (6 bases). Germline V gives CDR1 MNHEY, CDR2 SMNVEV (reference sequence). The CDR3 spans 14 residues. Trimming took 2 bases from V and 2 from J, leaving 7 bases between them. Written as DNA, the CDR3 is TGTGCCAGCAGTTTACAGGGGCGCAATCAGCCCCAGCATTTT. It yields the protein CASSLQGRNQPQHF.

The rearrangement links TRBV11-2 to TRBJ2-3; TRBD2 aligns across 8 bases. The germline V gene has CDR1 SGHAT and CDR2 FQNNGV. Trimming cost V 5 bases and J 0 bases; bases outside gene matches: 4. The CDR3 runs 15 residues. CDR3 in DNA: TGTGCCAGCAGCCAGTCGGGGGGGAGCACAGATACGCAGTATTTT. Translating gives CASSQSGGSTDTQYF.